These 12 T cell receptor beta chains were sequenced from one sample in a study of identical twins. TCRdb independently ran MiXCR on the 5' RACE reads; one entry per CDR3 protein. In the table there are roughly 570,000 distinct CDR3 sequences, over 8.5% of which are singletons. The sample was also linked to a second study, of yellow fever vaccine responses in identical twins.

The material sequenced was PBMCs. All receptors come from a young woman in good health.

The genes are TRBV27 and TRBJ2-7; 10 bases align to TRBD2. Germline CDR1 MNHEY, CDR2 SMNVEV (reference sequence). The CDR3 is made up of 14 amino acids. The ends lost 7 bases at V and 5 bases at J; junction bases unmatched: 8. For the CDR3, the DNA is TGTGCCAGCACGCGGCTAGCGGGAGTCAACGAGCAGTACTTC. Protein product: CASTRLAGVNEQYF.

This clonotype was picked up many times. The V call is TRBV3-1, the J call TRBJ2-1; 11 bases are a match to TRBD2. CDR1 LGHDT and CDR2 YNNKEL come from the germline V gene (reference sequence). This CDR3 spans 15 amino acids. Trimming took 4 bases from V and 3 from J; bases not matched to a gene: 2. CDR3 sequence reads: CASSRGTSGYNEQFF. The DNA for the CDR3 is TGTGCCAGCAGCCGCGGGACTAGCGGCTACAATGAGCAGTTCTTC.

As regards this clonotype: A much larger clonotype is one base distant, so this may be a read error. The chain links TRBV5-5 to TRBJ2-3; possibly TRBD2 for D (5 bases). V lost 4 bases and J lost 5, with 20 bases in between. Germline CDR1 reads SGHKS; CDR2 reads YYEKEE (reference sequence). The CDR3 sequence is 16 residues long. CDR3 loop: CASSHCSGSRIDTQYF. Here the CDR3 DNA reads TGTGCCAGCAGCCACTGTAGTGGGAGCAGGATAGATACGCAGTATTTT. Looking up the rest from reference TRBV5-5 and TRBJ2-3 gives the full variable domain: DAGVTQSPTHLIKTRGQQVTLRCSPISGHKSVSWYQQVLGQGPQFIFQYYEKEERGRGNFPDRFSARQFPNYSSELNVNALLLGDSALYLCASSHCSGSRIDTQYFGPGTRLTVL.

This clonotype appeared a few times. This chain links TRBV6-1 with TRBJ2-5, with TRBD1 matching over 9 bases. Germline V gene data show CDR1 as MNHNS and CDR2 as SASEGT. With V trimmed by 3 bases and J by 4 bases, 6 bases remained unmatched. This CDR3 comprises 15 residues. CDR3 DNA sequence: TGTGCCAGCAGTGACGGACAGGGGATAGGAGAGACCCAGTACTTC. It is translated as CASSDGQGIGETQYF.

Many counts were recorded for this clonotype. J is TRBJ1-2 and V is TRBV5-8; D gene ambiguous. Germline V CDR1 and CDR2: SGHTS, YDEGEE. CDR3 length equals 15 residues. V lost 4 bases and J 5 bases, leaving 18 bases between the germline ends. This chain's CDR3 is CASSLPRGERYGYTF. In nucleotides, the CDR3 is TGTGCCAGCAGCCTCCCACGCGGGGAGAGATATGGCTACACCTTC.

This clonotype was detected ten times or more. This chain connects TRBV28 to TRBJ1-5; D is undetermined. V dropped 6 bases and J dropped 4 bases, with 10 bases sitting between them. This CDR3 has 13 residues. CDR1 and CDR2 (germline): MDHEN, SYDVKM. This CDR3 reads CASSRPTNQPQHF. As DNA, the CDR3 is TGTGCCAGCAGCAGACCAACAAATCAGCCCCAGCATTTT.

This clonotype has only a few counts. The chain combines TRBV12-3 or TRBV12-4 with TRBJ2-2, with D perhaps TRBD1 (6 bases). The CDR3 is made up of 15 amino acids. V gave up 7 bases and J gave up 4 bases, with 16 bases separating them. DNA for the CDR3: TGTGCCAGCAAATCCCATCAGGGGACCACCGGGGAGCTGTTTTTT. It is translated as CASKSHQGTTGELFF.

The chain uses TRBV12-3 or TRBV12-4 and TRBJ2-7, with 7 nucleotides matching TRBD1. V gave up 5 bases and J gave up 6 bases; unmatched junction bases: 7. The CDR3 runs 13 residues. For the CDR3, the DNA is TGTGCCAGCAGTCCCACAGGGGCCCCCGAGCAGTACTTC. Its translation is CASSPTGAPEQYF.

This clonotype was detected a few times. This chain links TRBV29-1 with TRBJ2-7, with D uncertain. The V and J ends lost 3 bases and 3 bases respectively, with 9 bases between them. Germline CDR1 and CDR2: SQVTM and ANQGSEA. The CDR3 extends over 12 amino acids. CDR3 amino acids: CSVESRNYEQYF. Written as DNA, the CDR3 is TGCAGCGTTGAGTCGCGAAACTACGAGCAGTACTTC.

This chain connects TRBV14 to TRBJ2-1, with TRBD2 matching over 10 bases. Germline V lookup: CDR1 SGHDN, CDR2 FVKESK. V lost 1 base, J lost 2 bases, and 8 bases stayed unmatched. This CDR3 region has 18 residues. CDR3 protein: CASSQVTLTSGTYNEQFF. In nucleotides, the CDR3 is TGTGCCAGCAGCCAAGTCACCCTAACTAGCGGGACCTACAATGAGCAGTTCTTC.

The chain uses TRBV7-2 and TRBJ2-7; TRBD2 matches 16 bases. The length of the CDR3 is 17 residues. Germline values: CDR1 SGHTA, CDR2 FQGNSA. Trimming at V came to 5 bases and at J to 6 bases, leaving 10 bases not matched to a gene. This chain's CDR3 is CASSPRQGTSGRAEQYF. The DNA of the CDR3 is TGTGCCAGCAGCCCCAGACAAGGGACTAGCGGGAGGGCCGAGCAGTACTTC.

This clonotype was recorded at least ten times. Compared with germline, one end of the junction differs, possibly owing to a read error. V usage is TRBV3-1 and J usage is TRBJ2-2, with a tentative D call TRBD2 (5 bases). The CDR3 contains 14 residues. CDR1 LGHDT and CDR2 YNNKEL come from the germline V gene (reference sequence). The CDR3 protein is CASSQARGTGELFF. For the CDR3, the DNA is TGTGCCAGCAGCCAGGCCCGTGGCACCGGGGAACTGTTTTTT.